The 11 T cell receptor beta chains given below trace back to one sample, sequenced in a study of OX40 agonist ivuxolimab in advanced cancers. Sequenced by immunoSEQ multiplex PCR; TCRdb stores in-frame clones only, minus some. The sample lists 75,000 to 100,000 clones; roughly 85% were seen once. This sample comprised CD4+ or CD8+ T cells sorted from blood, obtained in a trial of the OX40 agonist ivuxolimab. These receptors were taken from an adult with an advanced solid tumor such as melanoma, head and neck, liver or kidney cancer.

The chain couples TRBV19 to TRBJ1-1; a weak D match, TRBD1 (5 bases). With 3 bases removed from V and 0 bases from J, the gap between germline ends came to 11 bases. Germline CDR1 and CDR2: LNHDA and SQIVND (reference sequence). The CDR3 length is 15 residues. The CDR3 region is CASSIKRGMNTEAFF. The CDR3 nucleotides read TGTGCCAGTAGTATTAAGCGGGGGATGAACACTGAAGCTTTCTTT.

As to this clone: This is likely a read error, given that the CDR3 carries no conserved phenylalanine or tryptophan at its end. No DNA is shown, since the ends of the CDR3 on it are uncertain; the CDR3 is the one TCRdb lists. J is TRBJ2-7 and V is TRBV6-5. Germline CDR1 and CDR2: MNHEY and SVGAGI. A total of 13 residues make up the CDR3, ends included. CDR3 residues: CASSYEMPLPVHG.

The V and J genes are TRBV4-2 and TRBJ1-2; the D gene is possibly TRBD1 (6 bases). Germline V gene data show CDR1 as LGHNA and CDR2 as YNFKEQ. The CDR3 is 15 residues long. V was trimmed by 0 bases and J by 7 bases, leaving 15 bases between them. This chain's CDR3 is CASSQDQAGDGGYTF. The CDR3 bases are TGTGCCAGCAGCCAAGATCAAGCAGGGGACGGTGGCTACACCTTC.

The chain employs TRBV5-1 and TRBJ2-1, with D unresolved. The CDR3 sequence is 14 residues long. From germline, CDR1 is SGHRS and CDR2 YFSETQ. V shed 3 bases and J shed 9 bases, with 16 bases lying between them. CDR3 region: CASSYLTKKAEQFF. The CDR3 bases are TGCGCCAGCAGCTACCTAACCAAAAAGGCTGAGCAGTTCTTC.

This rearrangement joins TRBV18 to TRBJ1-1, with D perhaps matching TRBD1 (6 bases). The V end lost 3 bases, the J end lost 4 bases, and 12 bases lay between the germline ends. Germline V gene lookup returns CDR1 KGHSH and CDR2 LQKENI. The CDR3 is 14 residues long. DNA for the CDR3: TGTGCCAGCTCACCGGCAGGGGTCGGCACTGAAGCTTTCTTT. Translating gives CASSPAGVGTEAFF.

The V gene is TRBV18, the J gene TRBJ1-6; no firm D call. The germline V and J ends were trimmed by 2 bases and 6 bases, with 14 bases remaining between them. Looked up from germline, CDR1 is KGHSH and CDR2 is LQKENI. CDR3 length: 16 amino acids. This CDR3 is CASSPALRLSNSPLHF. The CDR3 bases are TGTGCCAGCTCACCAGCTCTTAGGCTTTCTAATTCACCCCTCCACTTT.

For this clone: The sample carries other DNA sequences with the same CDR3. This rearrangement joins TRBV6-1 to TRBJ1-5; D ambiguous. The germline CDR1 and CDR2 sequences are MNHNS and SASEGT. Trimming took off 1 base at V and 2 bases at J, with 9 bases between the two ends. This CDR3 has 15 amino acids. The CDR3 sequence: CASSEDPSGNQPQHF. The CDR3 bases are TGTGCCAGCAGTGAAGACCCATCGGGCAATCAGCCCCAGCATTTT.

The genes are TRBV19 and TRBJ1-5; D uncertain. The CDR3 length is 15 residues. The V end was cut by 9 bases, the J end by 3 bases, with 18 bases between. The germline CDR1 and CDR2 sequences are LNHDA and SQIVND (reference sequence). The CDR3 DNA sequence: TGTGCCAGCCTCGACGGCACCGGGTACAATCAGCCCCAGCATTTT. As protein: CASLDGTGYNQPQHF. Together with reference TRBV19 and TRBJ1-5, the CDR3 gives the full variable domain: DGGITQSPKYLFRKEGQNVTLSCEQNLNHDAMYWYRQDPGQGLRLIYYSQIVNDFQKGDIAEGYSVSREKKESFPLTVTSAQKNPTAFYLCASLDGTGYNQPQHFGDGTRLSIL.

This rearrangement joins TRBV28 to TRBJ1-2, with D perhaps matching TRBD1 (6 bases). This CDR3 region has 13 residues. From germline, CDR1 is MDHEN and CDR2 SYDVKM. Trimming stripped 2 bases from V and 4 bases from J, with 8 bases between. CDR3 coding DNA: TGTGCCAGCAGTTTAATACAGGGCTATGGCTACACCTTC. This codes for CASSLIQGYGYTF.

The chain employs TRBV4-3 and TRBJ1-4; D remains unclear. The ends were cut back, 2 bases at V and 6 bases at J, with 10 bases in the middle. Germline values: CDR1 LGHNA, CDR2 YSLEER. The length of the CDR3 is 14 residues. The CDR3 region is CASSQKRGYEKLFF. In DNA form, the CDR3 reads TGCGCCAGCAGCCAAAAACGGGGATATGAAAAACTGTTTTTT.

In this sample, this clone turned up once. This chain uses TRBV4-2 with TRBJ1-5; no reliable D call. The CDR3 contains 14 residues. V lost 5 bases, J lost 1 base, and 9 bases lay in between. The germline CDR1 and CDR2 sequences are LGHNA and YNFKEQ. The CDR3 sequence: CASSTRASNQPQHF. DNA for the CDR3: TGTGCCAGCAGCACACGAGCCAGCAATCAGCCCCAGCATTTT.